This record looks at one T cell receptor beta chain sequence and its context. Its antigen remains unknown. This sample was taken from a study of cytomegalovirus exposure and HLA in healthy donors. General study findings and limits: Later work found that TCR association rates differed between HLA loci; DRB1 had the most and HLA-C the fewest.

V lost 0 bases to trimming and J lost 4 bases, with 10 bases between them. The CDR3 has 15 amino acids. The germline V gene has CDR1 MNHNS and CDR2 SASEGT. The PCR ran on 60 Vbeta and 13 Jbeta primers. Authors' analysis steps: An analysis that came later counted 80 million or so unique TCR beta chains, some 11 million shared. The repertoire was sequenced with immunoSEQ multiplex PCR; TCRdb's copy has only in-frame clones and lacks some. The V and J calls and the clone size are those of that table, but D and trimming were determined from the DNA. The repertoire holds roughly 130,000 clones, with 81% as singletons.

J is TRBJ2-1 and V is TRBV6-1; D perhaps matches TRBD2 (5 bases). The sample was PBMCs. The source is a woman aged 40 to 50 in good health and CMV-seropositive. CDR3 bases: TGTGCCAGCAGTGAAGCGCGAGGGATTTACAATGAGCAGTTCTTC. It is translated as CASSEARGIYNEQFF.